This T cell receptor (beta chain) was obtained from a study of T cells in Graves' hyperthyroidism and ophthalmopathy. Deletions cut 6 bases from V and 1 base from J, with 13 bases between. From germline, CDR1 is KGHDR and CDR2 SFDVKD. The CDR3 loop spans 15 amino acids. Study-wide points: The majority of expanded thyroid clonotypes above 0.001 also appeared in blood.

Blood from later-ophthalmopathy patients was taken at first hyperthyroidism diagnosis. Note on this clonotype: What it binds is unknown.

The CDR3 regions of TCR beta were amplified from RNA transcripts. HTBI primers drove first-round RT-PCR of the TCR CDR3. Using its own MiXCR run on the multiplex PCR reads, TCRdb lists one record per CDR3 protein. The sample holds about 290,000 distinct CDR3 sequences; about 14% are singletons and the top ten take 7.8%. This receptor was obtained from a woman in her 30s with Graves' hyperthyroidism that later progressed to Graves' ophthalmopathy. The gene calls are TRBV24-1 and TRBJ2-3, with D perhaps TRBD1 or TRBD2 (6 bases each). Sample: blood. CDR3 DNA sequence: TGTGCCACCAGTCCGTCGGGGGCCGGCACAGATACGCAGTATTTT. It translates to CATSPSGAGTDTQYF.